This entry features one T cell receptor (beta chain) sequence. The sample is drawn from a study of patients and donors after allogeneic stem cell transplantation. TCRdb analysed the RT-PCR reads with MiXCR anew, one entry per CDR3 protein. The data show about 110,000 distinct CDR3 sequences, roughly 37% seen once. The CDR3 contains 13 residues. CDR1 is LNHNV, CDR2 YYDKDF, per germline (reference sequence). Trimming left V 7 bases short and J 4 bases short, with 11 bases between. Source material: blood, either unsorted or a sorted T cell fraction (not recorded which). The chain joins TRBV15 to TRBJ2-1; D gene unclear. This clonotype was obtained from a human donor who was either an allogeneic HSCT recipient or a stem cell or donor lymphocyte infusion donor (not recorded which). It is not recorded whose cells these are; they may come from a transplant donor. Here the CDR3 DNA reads TGTGCCACCAAAACGGACCTTTACAATGAGCAGTTCTTC. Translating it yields CATKTDLYNEQFF. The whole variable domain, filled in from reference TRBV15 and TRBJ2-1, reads DAMVIQNPRYQVTQFGKPVTLSCSQTLNHNVMYWYQQKSSQAPKLLFHYYDKDFNNEADTPDNFQSRRPNTSFCFLDIRSPGLGDTAMYLCATKTDLYNEQFFGPGTRLTVL.